A single sample gave rise to the 12 T cell receptor beta chains below, sequenced in a study of OX40 agonist ivuxolimab in advanced cancers. Clones were sequenced by immunoSEQ multiplex PCR, and TCRdb holds only the in-frame ones, with some missing. The repertoire has about 32,000 clones, 76% of them found once; the top ten carry roughly 25%. The sequences come from CD4+ or CD8+ T cells sorted from blood, collected in a trial of the OX40 agonist ivuxolimab. All receptors come from an adult with an advanced solid tumor such as melanoma, head and neck, liver or kidney cancer.

V is TRBV11-2 and J is TRBJ1-6; a weak D match, TRBD1 (5 bases). CDR1 and CDR2 (germline): SGHAT, FQNNGV. The V gene lost 3 bases and the J gene lost 8 bases, with 17 bases spanning the gap. There are 16 residues in the CDR3. The CDR3 reads CASSLRGQGGDSPLHF. In DNA form, the CDR3 reads TGTGCCAGCAGCTTGAGAGGGCAGGGAGGGGATTCACCCCTCCACTTT.

This chain joins TRBV9 and TRBJ2-7; D call uncertain. This CDR3 has 15 residues. Per the germline V gene, CDR1 is SGDLS and CDR2 is YYNGEE. With 0 bases removed from V and 2 bases from J, the gap between germline ends came to 12 bases. The CDR3 loop reads CASSVAPNPTYEQYF. The CDR3 bases are TGTGCCAGCAGCGTAGCCCCTAACCCTACCTACGAGCAGTACTTC. Using reference TRBV9 and TRBJ2-7 for the parts outside the CDR3, the full variable domain is DSGVTQTPKHLITATGQRVTLRCSPRSGDLSVYWYQQSLDQGLQFLIQYYNGEERAKGNILERFSAQQFPDLHSELNLSSLELGDSALYFCASSVAPNPTYEQYFGPGTRLTVT.

This clone was seen a few times. This chain joins TRBV6-5 and TRBJ1-5; D not resolved. CDR1 and CDR2 (germline): MNHEY, SVGAGI. Between the trimmed V and J ends, which lost 0 bases and 6 bases, there was a span of 12 bases. The CDR3 runs to 15 residues. The CDR3 region has the DNA TGTGCCAGCAGTTACTCGACGGCAGTGGGTCAGCCCCAGCATTTT. Translating it yields CASSYSTAVGQPQHF.

CDR3 loop: CASSLGRGARQETQYF. In DNA form, the CDR3 reads TGTGCCAGCAGTTTAGGTCGGGGGGCCCGCCAAGAGACCCAGTACTTC. The V gene is TRBV28, the J gene TRBJ2-5; tentatively, D is TRBD2 (7 bases). Germline loops: CDR1 MDHEN, CDR2 SYDVKM. The ends were cut back, 2 bases at V and 1 base at J, with 14 bases in the middle. CDR3 length: 16 amino acids.

A single count supports this clone. The rearrangement links TRBV7-3 to TRBJ2-1, with a possible D match to TRBD2 (5 bases). This CDR3 has 16 residues. Trimming took off 1 base at V and 3 bases at J, with 13 bases between the two ends. Germline assignment: CDR1 SGHTA and CDR2 FQGTGA. The CDR3 nucleotides read TGTGCCAGCAGCTTAATCCCTAGCACCAGCTACAATGAGCAGTTCTTC. Translating it yields CASSLIPSTSYNEQFF.

The CDR3 bases are TGTGCCAGCAGTGCCCGACAGGGGGCGTTCGTAGAGACCCAGTACTTC. Amino acids: CASSARQGAFVETQYF. The rearrangement links TRBV6-1 to TRBJ2-5, with 10 bases lining up with TRBD1. The germline gives CDR1 MNHNS, CDR2 SASEGT. The length of the CDR3 is 16 residues. The J segment lost 4 bases and the V segment lost 4 bases, leaving 9 bases of the junction unmatched.

This clone was counted between two and nine times. The V gene is TRBV6-1, the J gene TRBJ1-5; unclear D gene. Trimming stripped 7 bases from V and 2 bases from J, with 12 bases between. The CDR3 sequence is 14 residues long. The V gene's germline CDR1 is MNHNS and CDR2 SASEGT. The CDR3 nucleotides are TGTGCCAGCATCCGGTACGAGGGCAATCAGCCCCAGCATTTT. This encodes CASIRYEGNQPQHF.

The genes are TRBV2 and TRBJ2-7; possibly TRBD2 for D (5 bases). The CDR3 runs to 15 residues. V was trimmed by 1 base and J by 1 base, leaving 11 bases between them. The germline CDR1 and CDR2 sequences are SNHLY and FYNNEI. The CDR3 region is CASSEGELGSYEQYF. The CDR3, as DNA: TGTGCCAGCAGTGAAGGGGAGTTGGGATCCTACGAGCAGTACTTC.

This chain joins TRBV28 and TRBJ2-5, with 7 bases matching TRBD2. This CDR3 region has 15 residues. Germline trimming cut 4 bases from V and 5 bases from J; bases unmatched to any gene: 10. Germline CDR1 MDHEN, CDR2 SYDVKM. The CDR3 here is CASSSSRGVRETQYF. The CDR3 DNA follows: TGTGCCAGCAGTTCCTCACGGGGGGTCCGGGAGACCCAGTACTTC.

This clone was picked up one time. The chain couples TRBV27 to TRBJ1-2; 8 bases match TRBD1. Per germline, CDR1 MNHEY and CDR2 SMNVEV (reference sequence). The CDR3 spans 14 residues. The J segment lost 8 bases and the V segment lost 5 bases, leaving 10 bases of the junction unmatched. CDR3 region: CASSPNRGLRGYTF. Here the CDR3 DNA reads TGTGCCAGCAGTCCGAACAGGGGGTTAAGAGGCTACACCTTC.

This clone appeared a few times. The chain combines TRBV20-1 with TRBJ1-2, with D tentatively TRBD1 (5 bases). Trimming cost V 7 bases and J 8 bases, with 14 bases left between them. Germline-derived CDR1 and CDR2 are DFQATT and SNEGSKA (reference sequence). The CDR3 has 11 residues. CDR3 coding DNA: TGCAGTGTCCAGGCGGGGCAAGGCTACACCTTC. It encodes CSVQAGQGYTF.

V usage is TRBV18 and J usage is TRBJ1-1; D might be TRBD1 (5 bases). Germline V gives CDR1 KGHSH, CDR2 LQKENI. Between the trimmed V and J ends, which lost 5 bases and 0 bases, there was a span of 10 bases. The CDR3 runs 14 residues. The CDR3 here is CASSGDSLNTEAFF. DNA for the CDR3: TGTGCCAGCTCAGGCGACAGTCTGAACACTGAAGCTTTCTTT.